These 2 T cell receptor beta chains were sequenced from one sample in a study of OX40 agonist ivuxolimab in advanced cancers. The assay was immunoSEQ multiplex PCR, and TCRdb's table has in-frame clones only and misses some. The sample consists of approximately 58,000 clones, approximately 89% of them appearing once. Sequenced material: CD4+ or CD8+ T cells sorted from blood, taken in a trial of the OX40 agonist ivuxolimab. These receptors all come from an adult with an advanced solid tumor such as melanoma, head and neck, liver or kidney cancer.

This rearrangement joins TRBV11-1 to TRBJ2-2; no reliable D call. The CDR3 loop spans 13 amino acids. V was pared by 2 bases and J by 5 bases, with 6 bases between. The germline V gene has CDR1 SGHAT and CDR2 FQDESV (reference sequence). The CDR3 region has the DNA TGTGCCAGCAGCTTAACCCGGACCGGGGAGCTGTTTTTT. It is translated as CASSLTRTGELFF.

The chain couples TRBV10-3 to TRBJ2-1; unclear D gene. This CDR3 comprises 13 residues. Germline V gives CDR1 ENHRY, CDR2 SYGVKD. Trimming cost V 10 bases and J 4 bases, with 14 bases left between them. CDR3 sequence reads: CATYQAEYNEQFF. Here the CDR3 DNA reads TGTGCCACCTACCAGGCGGAATACAATGAGCAGTTCTTC.